A single sample gave rise to the 17 T cell receptor beta chains below, sequenced in a study of control samples from healthy donors and cancer patients. This table comes from immunoSEQ multiplex PCR, and its TCRdb copy is limited to in-frame clones, with some not included. The sample records 20,000 or so clones, around 85% being singletons. Sequencing was done on a sample of PBMCs. The receptors derive from a man between 60 and 75 years old with head and neck cancer.

J is TRBJ2-7 and V is TRBV7-2; the D is unclear. CDR1 and CDR2 from the germline V gene are SGHTA and FQGNSA. V was clipped by 2 bases and J by 6 bases, with 8 bases between them. The CDR3 contains 12 residues. The CDR3 DNA is TGTGCCAGCAGCTTAAACTCTGGCGAGCAGTACTTC. Its protein is CASSLNSGEQYF.

This clone occurred once. This sequence joins TRBV6-5 and TRBJ1-2; D remains ambiguous. The CDR3 sequence is 14 residues long. The ends were cut back, 0 bases at V and 4 bases at J, with 9 bases in the middle. CDR1 is MNHEY, CDR2 SVGAGI, per germline. CDR3 coding DNA: TGTGCCAGCAGTTACTCCGTTCCGGGCTATGGCTACACCTTC. As protein: CASSYSVPGYGYTF.

The chain joins TRBV3-1 (or the pseudogene TRBV3-2) to TRBJ2-5; D gene unclear. Germline V lookup: CDR1 LGHDT, CDR2 YNNKEL (reference sequence). The CDR3 loop spans 14 amino acids. The V end was cut by 4 bases, the J end by 1 base, with 10 bases between. The CDR3 DNA is TGTGCCAGCAGCCGATCGAGTTCCCAAGAGACCCAGTACTTC. Its translation is CASSRSSSQETQYF.

The chain links TRBV30 to TRBJ1-3; tentative D call: TRBD1 (5 bases). Germline V gene lookup returns CDR1 GTSNPN and CDR2 SVGIG (reference sequence). The germline V and J ends were trimmed by 5 bases and 1 base, with 12 bases remaining between them. This CDR3 is built from 14 residues. The CDR3 here is CAWGRGGSGNTIYF. The CDR3 nucleotides are TGTGCCTGGGGGCGGGGGGGTTCTGGAAACACCATATATTTT.

The rearrangement links TRBV24-1 to TRBJ2-5; the D gene is possibly TRBD2 (5 bases). Germline CDR1 is KGHDR and CDR2 is SFDVKD. Trimming took 4 bases from V and 2 from J, leaving 7 bases between them. The CDR3 has 13 residues. CDR3 DNA: TGTGCCACCAGTGAGACGGGACAAGAGACCCAGTACTTC. This sequence encodes CATSETGQETQYF.

The chain uses TRBV6-5 and TRBJ1-2; unclear D gene. This CDR3 region has 13 residues. V lost 7 bases, J lost 1 base, and 10 bases lay in between. Germline V gene lookup returns CDR1 MNHEY and CDR2 SVGAGI. The CDR3 sequence is CASTRRNNYGYTF. The CDR3, as DNA: TGTGCCAGCACGAGAAGGAATAACTATGGCTACACCTTC.

The rearrangement uses TRBV2 and TRBJ2-3; D gene ambiguous. V was trimmed by 4 bases and J by 6 bases, leaving 5 bases between them. The CDR3 length is 11 residues. Looked up from germline, CDR1 is SNHLY and CDR2 is FYNNEI. The CDR3 protein is CASSGLDTQYF. CDR3 bases: TGTGCCAGCAGTGGACTGGATACGCAGTATTTT.

The V and J genes are TRBV18 and TRBJ1-1; D is undetermined. This CDR3 has 15 amino acids. Trimming left V 0 bases short and J 1 base short, with 9 bases between. The germline gives CDR1 KGHSH, CDR2 LQKENI. CDR3 residues: CASSPPSDSNTEAFF. In DNA form, the CDR3 reads TGTGCCAGCTCACCACCGAGCGATTCGAACACTGAAGCTTTCTTT.

V usage is TRBV9 and J usage is TRBJ2-2; the match to TRBD1 covers 7 bases. This CDR3 is built from 16 residues. In germline, CDR1 is SGDLS, CDR2 YYNGEE. V lost 1 base and J lost 3; bases outside the gene matches: 6. DNA of the CDR3: TGTGCCAGCAGCGTACCCAGGGGGATAGACACCGGGGAGCTGTTTTTT. It yields the protein CASSVPRGIDTGELFF.

The J gene is TRBJ1-2, the V gene TRBV9; no reliable D call. From germline, CDR1 is SGDLS and CDR2 YYNGEE. This CDR3 is built from 14 residues. V dropped 0 bases and J dropped 9 bases, with 15 bases sitting between them. The CDR3 DNA is TGTGCCAGCAGCGTAGGGACCCCTGGAGTGAGCTACACCTTC. Its translation is CASSVGTPGVSYTF.

This chain uses TRBV7-9 with TRBJ2-5; TRBD1 is a possible D gene (6 bases). Germline CDR1 reads SEHNR; CDR2 reads FQNEAQ (reference sequence). With 5 bases removed from V and 4 bases from J, the gap between germline ends came to 11 bases. The CDR3 is 13 residues long. The CDR3 spells CASSQQGIETQYF. CDR3 nucleotides: TGTGCCAGCAGCCAGCAGGGGATAGAGACCCAGTACTTC.

The chain recombines TRBV20-1 with TRBJ2-1; 12 bases are shared with TRBD2. Germline assignment: CDR1 DFQATT and CDR2 SNEGSKA (reference sequence). The CDR3 has 15 residues. The trim removed 3 bases at V and 7 bases at J, leaving 7 bases unmatched. The CDR3 DNA sequence: TGCAGTGCTAGTTTTCTAGCGGGAGGGCCGAATGAGCAGTTCTTC. Protein: CSASFLAGGPNEQFF.

The chain is built from TRBV5-1 and TRBJ2-2; TRBD2 matches at 10 bases. Germline CDR1 is SGHRS and CDR2 is YFSETQ. This CDR3 is 16 amino acids long. Trimming took 4 bases from V and 0 from J; bases not matched to a gene: 3. The CDR3 spells CASSPLAGANTGELFF. The CDR3 DNA is TGCGCCAGCAGCCCCCTAGCGGGAGCGAACACCGGGGAGCTGTTTTTT.

The chain combines TRBV11-1 with TRBJ2-5; 7 bases fit TRBD1. The CDR3 extends over 15 amino acids. V dropped 9 bases and J dropped 2; count of bases not matched to a gene: 12. Germline V gives CDR1 SGHAT, CDR2 FQDESV (reference sequence). Here the CDR3 DNA reads TGTGCCAGTAGCCAGGGGACAGTAAATCAAGAGACCCAGTACTTC. Its protein is CASSQGTVNQETQYF.

J is TRBJ2-1 and V is TRBV5-1; 9 nucleotides align to TRBD2. The trim removed 4 bases at V and 9 bases at J, leaving 2 bases unmatched. The CDR3 has 12 amino acids. CDR1 SGHRS and CDR2 YFSETQ come from the germline V gene. CDR3 protein: CASSAGGGEQFF. In DNA form, the CDR3 reads TGCGCCAGCAGCGCGGGAGGGGGTGAGCAGTTCTTC.

CDR3: CASSFSGLGTDTQYF. The CDR3 coding sequence is TGCGCCAGCAGCTTTTCGGGACTAGGTACAGATACGCAGTATTTT. V gene TRBV5-1 combines with J gene TRBJ2-3, with TRBD2 matching over 8 bases. CDR1 and CDR2 from the germline V gene are SGHRS and YFSETQ. Trimming cost V 2 bases and J 3 bases; bases outside gene matches: 5. CDR3 size: 15 residues.

The V and J genes are TRBV3-1 (or the pseudogene TRBV3-2) and TRBJ2-1, with TRBD1 identical over 8 bases. V lost 0 bases and J lost 6; bases outside the gene matches: 1. Germline V gene lookup returns CDR1 LGHDT and CDR2 YNNKEL (reference sequence). The CDR3 covers 14 residues. CDR3 in DNA: TGTGCCAGCAGCCAAGAGGGACAGGTCAATGAGCAGTTCTTC. Encoded protein: CASSQEGQVNEQFF.